This T cell receptor (beta chain) was profiled in a study of early T cells in non-severe SARS-CoV-2 infection. Study details: Bulk RNA isolated from unsorted whole blood underwent sequencing; chains were not paired.

For this clonotype: The antigen is unknown.

The TCR library protocol attached unique molecular identifiers to the individual cDNA molecules. TCRdb re-called the 5' RACE reads through MiXCR, storing one row per CDR3 protein. This table holds some 87,000 distinct CDR3 sequences, roughly an eighth found once. Study findings and constraints: Sequences matched to VDJdb favored anti-spike CD8 responses, while private and CD4 specificities were missed.

The source material was whole blood. The receptor was isolated from an adult who was a healthcare worker with PCR-confirmed SARS-CoV-2 infection or an uninfected control (not recorded which).

This CDR3 reads CASSWRLAGGTDTQYF. The CDR3, as DNA: TGCGCCAGCAGCTGGAGACTAGCGGGGGGCACAGATACGCAGTATTTT. This chain connects TRBV5-1 to TRBJ2-3; 12 nucleotides agree with TRBD2. V shed 3 bases and J 1 base; nucleotides not matched to a gene: 3. This CDR3 comprises 16 residues. Germline values: CDR1 SGHRS, CDR2 YFSETQ.